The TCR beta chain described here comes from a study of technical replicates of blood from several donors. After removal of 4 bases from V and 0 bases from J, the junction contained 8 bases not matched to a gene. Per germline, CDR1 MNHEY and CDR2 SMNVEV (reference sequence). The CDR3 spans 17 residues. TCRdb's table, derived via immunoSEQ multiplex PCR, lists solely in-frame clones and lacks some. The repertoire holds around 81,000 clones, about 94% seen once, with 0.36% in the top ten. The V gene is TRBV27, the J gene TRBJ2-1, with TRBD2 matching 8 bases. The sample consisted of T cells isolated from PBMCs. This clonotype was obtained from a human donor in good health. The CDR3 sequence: CASSSRTSRSSYNEQFF. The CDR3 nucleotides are TGTGCCAGCAGTTCGCGGACTAGCCGGAGCTCCTACAATGAGCAGTTCTTC.